Listed below are T cell receptor beta chains from one sample, sequenced in a study of spatial heterogeneity in lung cancer. One entry per CDR3 protein results from TCRdb running MiXCR on the 5' RACE reads. The table shows 5,000 to 6,000 distinct CDR3 sequences, with approximately 8% occurring only once. The material was lung tumor tissue, obtained at surgery. Source of these receptors: a female donor with early-stage non-small cell lung cancer. Each CDR3 is given with its conserved first and last residue. The D gene is left open where the match is weak. Clone size is shown for a subset of rows, as once, few, many or a class of expanded clone.

TRBV20-1	TRBJ2-7	13	TRBD2	.	TGCAGTGCTAAAGCGGGAGGTTTGCACGAGCAGTACTTC	CSAKAGGLHEQYF
TRBV5-1	TRBJ2-7	15	TRBD1	many	TGCGCCAGCAGCTTCGGAGACAGGGGGCAATCGGGGCAGTACTTC	CASSFGDRGQSGQYF
TRBV11-2	TRBJ1-1	16	.	many	TGTGCCAGCAGCTTAGTAGCCAGGGGAGGATCCACTGAAGCTTTCTTT	CASSLVARGGSTEAFF
TRBV6-5	TRBJ1-2	12	.	many	TGTGCCAGCAGTTACTCGACAGGCAGCTACACCTTC	CASSYSTGSYTF
TRBV7-2	TRBJ2-5	14	.	many	TGTGCCAGCAGCCGCGTCGCAGCCGGAGAGACCCAGTACTTC	CASSRVAAGETQYF
TRBV28	TRBJ1-1	15	TRBD1	.	TGTGCCTGCAGCTCCGCCGGGACAGCGGACACTGAAGCTTTCTTT	CACSSAGTADTEAFF
TRBV5-6	TRBJ1-5	16	TRBD1	many	TGTGCCAGCAGCTTGAGGGGGCAGGGAGTTCGCCAGCCCCAGCATTTT	CASSLRGQGVRQPQHF
TRBV27	TRBJ1-2	14	.	many	TGTGCCAGCAGTTTAAAGCCGGGGAGCTATGGCTACACCTTC	CASSLKPGSYGYTF
TRBV4-2	TRBJ1-2	16	.	many	TGTGCCAGCAGCCCACAGGTGGGGGGTCCCGGCTATGGCTACACCTTC	CASSPQVGGPGYGYTF
TRBV7-2	TRBJ2-2	13	.	many	TGTGCCAGCAGGTTTACCCCCCGCGGGGAGCTGTTTTTT	CASRFTPRGELFF
TRBV7-8	TRBJ2-5	15	TRBD2	many	TGTGCCAGCAGCTTCGGACTAGCGTCCCAAGAGACCCAGTACTTC	CASSFGLASQETQYF
TRBV2	TRBJ2-3	14	TRBD2	.	TGTGCCAGCAGGACTAGCGGGGGCACAGATACGCAGTATTTT	CASRTSGGTDTQYF
TRBV5-6	TRBJ1-1	14	.	many	TGTGCCAGCAGCTTGGCTCCGGCAAACACTGAAGCTTTCTTT	CASSLAPANTEAFF
TRBV12-3/TRBV12-4	TRBJ1-3	12	.	many	TGTGCCAGCGTTGGCTCGGGAAACACCATATATTTT	CASVGSGNTIYF
TRBV12-3/TRBV12-4	TRBJ1-5	18	.	many	TGTGCCAGCAGTCCTAGAGCTCCGGGAGCCCCTAACAATCAGCCCCAGCATTTT	CASSPRAPGAPNNQPQHF
TRBV10-3	TRBJ1-5	15	.	medium-sized	TGTGCCATCAGTGAGGAAACTACAGATAATCAGCCCCAGCATTTT	CAISEETTDNQPQHF
TRBV4-3	TRBJ1-5	13	.	.	TGCGCCAGCAGCCAAGACAGCAATCAGCCCCAGCATTTT	CASSQDSNQPQHF
TRBV20-1	TRBJ2-7	15	.	medium-sized	TGCAGTGCTAGACTCCCAGCGGGTTTCCCCAACGAGCAGTACTTC	CSARLPAGFPNEQYF
TRBV12-3/TRBV12-4	TRBJ2-1	16	TRBD2	many	TGTGCCAGCAGTTCCAAAGGGAGGGGCTCCTACAATGAGCAGTTCTTC	CASSSKGRGSYNEQFF
TRBV7-3	TRBJ2-3	17	.	many	TGTGCCAGCAGCCCGTTCCTGGCGCTTACTGTCACAGATACGCAGTATTTT	CASSPFLALTVTDTQYF
TRBV5-4	TRBJ1-2	14	.	many	TGTGCCAGCAGCCCCGTAGTGGACAGAGGTGGCTACACCTTC	CASSPVVDRGGYTF
TRBV7-2	TRBJ1-1	13	TRBD1	medium-sized	TGTGCCAGCAGCTCGGGCAGGACAGGAGAAGCTTTCTTT	CASSSGRTGEAFF
TRBV5-1	TRBJ2-2	15	.	.	TGCGCCAGCAGCTTGGACCCATCGAACACCGGGGAGCTGTTTTTT	CASSLDPSNTGELFF
TRBV7-8	TRBJ1-1	11	.	many	TGTGCCAGCAGCGAGAACACTGAAGCTTTCTTT	CASSENTEAFF
TRBV3-1	TRBJ1-6	13	.	many	TGTGCCAGCAGCCAAGATCGGAATTCACCCCTCCACTTT	CASSQDRNSPLHF
TRBV28	TRBJ1-1	15	TRBD1	medium-sized	TGTGCCAGCAGTTTATACGGGACAGGGGAGACTGAAGCTTTCTTT	CASSLYGTGETEAFF
TRBV6-5	TRBJ1-1	15	.	.	TGTGCCAGCAGCGGGACTCTAGGGGGGAACACTGAAGCTTTCTTT	CASSGTLGGNTEAFF
TRBV28	TRBJ2-2	16	.	medium-sized	TGTGCCAGCAGTTTATTGGCAGGGGTCTGGACCGGGGAGCTGTTTTTT	CASSLLAGVWTGELFF
TRBV5-1	TRBJ2-3	17	.	many	TGCGCCAGCAGCTTAAGTGGCGGGGTGGGGTTAGCAGATACGCAGTATTTT	CASSLSGGVGLADTQYF
TRBV27	TRBJ2-1	15	TRBD2	many	TGTGCCAGCAGTTTATTAGCGGGAGGGCCCGGTGAGCAGTTCTTC	CASSLLAGGPGEQFF
TRBV7-8	TRBJ2-2	15	.	many	TGTGCCAGCAGCTTAGGACAGATGAACACCGGGGAGCTGTTTTTT	CASSLGQMNTGELFF
TRBV2	TRBJ2-3	14	.	many	TGTGCCAGCGCCGGCTGGGTGACCCTCGATACGCAGTATTTT	CASAGWVTLDTQYF
TRBV19	TRBJ1-2	14	.	many	TGTGCCAGTAGTGTGAGGACGGGAAACTATGGCTACACCTTC	CASSVRTGNYGYTF
TRBV6-2/TRBV6-3	TRBJ1-2	14	.	medium-sized	TGTGCCAGCAGAAGCCCCGCGGGGGCTGAAGGCTACACCTTC	CASRSPAGAEGYTF
TRBV12-3/TRBV12-4	TRBJ2-1	14	TRBD1	.	TGTGCCAGCAGTACCGGGACAGGGGGCTTTGAGCAGTTCTTC	CASSTGTGGFEQFF
TRBV6-1	TRBJ2-1	16	.	medium-sized	TGTGCCAGCAGTGGGCGGGACGCCAGCTCCTACAATGAGCAGTTCTTC	CASSGRDASSYNEQFF
TRBV2	TRBJ1-1	15	.	many	TGTGCCAGCACCCCAAGTAGGGGCGGTGACACTGAAGCTTTCTTT	CASTPSRGGDTEAFF
TRBV20-1	TRBJ1-1	13	.	many	TGCAGTGCTCACAACTCGGTCAACACTGAAGCTTTCTTT	CSAHNSVNTEAFF
TRBV10-2	TRBJ2-1	11	.	many	TGCGCCAGCAGTGAGGGGGATGAGCAGTTCTTC	CASSEGDEQFF
TRBV7-9	TRBJ1-5	13	.	many	TGTGCCAGCAGCTTAGGAACGAGGGGGCCCCAGCATTTT	CASSLGTRGPQHF
TRBV23-1	TRBJ2-3	15	.	many	TGCGCCAGCAGTCAATCGGGGAGAAGCACAGATACGCAGTATTTT	CASSQSGRSTDTQYF
TRBV18	TRBJ2-1	11	.	many	TGTGCCAGCTCACACGGGCAGGGGCAGTTCTTC	CASSHGQGQFF
TRBV11-2	TRBJ1-4	13	.	.	TGTGCCAGCAGCTTGTCGGACACCGGAAAACTGTTTTTT	CASSLSDTGKLFF
TRBV7-2	TRBJ2-1	14	.	once	TGTGCCAGCAGCGGCGGACATGTTTACAATGAGCAGTTCTTC	CASSGGHVYNEQFF
TRBV6-2/TRBV6-3	TRBJ1-5	13	.	medium-sized	TGTGCCAGCAGCCTGTTGGGCAATCAGCCCCAGCATTTT	CASSLLGNQPQHF